This record looks at one TCR beta chain sequence and its context. Antigen specificity is unknown. The CDR3 is made up of 14 amino acids. V gave up 2 bases and J gave up 4 bases, with 9 bases separating them. Germline V CDR1 and CDR2: SEHNR, FQNEAQ (reference sequence). This entry is derived from a study of cytomegalovirus exposure and HLA in healthy donors. Study conclusions and caveats: In a later analysis, first-cohort TCR clusters were found to tend to co-occur in the approximately 110 validation repertoires.

Assay: immunoSEQ multiplex PCR; the TCRdb copy retains only in-frame clones and omits some. The sample comprises over 200,000 clones, around 78% of which are singletons, and 4.5% to 6% rests with the top ten. The receptor comes from a woman under 30 in good health and CMV-seronegative. Sequencing was carried out using PBMCs. The chain is built from TRBV7-9 and TRBJ1-5, with D possibly being TRBD1 (5 bases). CDR3 sequence (DNA): TGTGCCAGCAGCTTACAGGGTGGGAATCAGCCCCAGCATTTT. As protein: CASSLQGGNQPQHF.